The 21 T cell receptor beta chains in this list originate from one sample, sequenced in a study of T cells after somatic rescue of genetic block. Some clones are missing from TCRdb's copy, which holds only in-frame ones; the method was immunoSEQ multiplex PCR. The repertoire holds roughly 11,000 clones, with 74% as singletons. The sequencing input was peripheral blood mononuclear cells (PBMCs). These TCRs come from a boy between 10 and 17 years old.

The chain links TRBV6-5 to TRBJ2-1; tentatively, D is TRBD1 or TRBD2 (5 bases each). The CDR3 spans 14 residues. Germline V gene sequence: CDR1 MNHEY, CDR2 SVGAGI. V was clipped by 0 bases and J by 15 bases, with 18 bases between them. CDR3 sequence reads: CASSYSRLTRGVFF. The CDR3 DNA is TGTGCCAGCAGTTACTCCAGACTAACGAGAGGGGTGTTCTTC.

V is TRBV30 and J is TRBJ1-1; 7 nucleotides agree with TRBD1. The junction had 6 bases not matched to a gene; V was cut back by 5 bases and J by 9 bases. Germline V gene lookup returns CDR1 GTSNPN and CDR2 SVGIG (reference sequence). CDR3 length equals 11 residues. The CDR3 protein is CAWRQGPKAFF. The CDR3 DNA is TGTGCCTGGCGACAGGGTCCTAAAGCTTTCTTT.

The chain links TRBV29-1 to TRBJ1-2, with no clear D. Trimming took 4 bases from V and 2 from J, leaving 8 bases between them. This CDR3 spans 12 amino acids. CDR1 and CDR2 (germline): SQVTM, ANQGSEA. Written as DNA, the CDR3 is TGCAGCGTTGTTTCCGGGAACTATGGCTACACCTTC. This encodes CSVVSGNYGYTF.

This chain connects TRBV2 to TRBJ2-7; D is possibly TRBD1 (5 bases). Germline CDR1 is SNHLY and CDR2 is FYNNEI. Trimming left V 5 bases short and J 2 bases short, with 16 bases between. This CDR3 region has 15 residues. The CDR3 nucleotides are TGTGCCAGCAGTTTTCAGGGTATGTCCCCCTACGAGCAGTACTTC. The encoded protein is CASSFQGMSPYEQYF.

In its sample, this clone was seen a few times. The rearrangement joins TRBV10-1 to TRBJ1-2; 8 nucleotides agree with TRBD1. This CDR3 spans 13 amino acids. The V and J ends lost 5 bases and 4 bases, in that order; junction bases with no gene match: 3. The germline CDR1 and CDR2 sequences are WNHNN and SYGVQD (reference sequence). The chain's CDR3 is CASSPGQAYGYTF. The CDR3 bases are TGCGCCAGCAGTCCGGGACAGGCCTATGGCTACACCTTC.

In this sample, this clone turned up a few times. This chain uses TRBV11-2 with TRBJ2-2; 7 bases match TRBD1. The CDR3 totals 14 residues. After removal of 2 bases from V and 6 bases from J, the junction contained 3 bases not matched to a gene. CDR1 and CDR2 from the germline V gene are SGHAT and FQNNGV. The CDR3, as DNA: TGTGCCAGCAGCTTATCGACAGGGCCCGGGGAGCTGTTTTTT. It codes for CASSLSTGPGELFF.

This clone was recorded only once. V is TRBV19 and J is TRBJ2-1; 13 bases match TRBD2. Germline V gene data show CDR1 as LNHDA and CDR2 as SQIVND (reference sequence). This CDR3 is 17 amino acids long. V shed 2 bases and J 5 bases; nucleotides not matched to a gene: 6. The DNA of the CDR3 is TGTGCCAGTAGTATAAATTGGGGACTAGCGGGACACAATGAGCAGTTCTTC. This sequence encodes CASSINWGLAGHNEQFF.

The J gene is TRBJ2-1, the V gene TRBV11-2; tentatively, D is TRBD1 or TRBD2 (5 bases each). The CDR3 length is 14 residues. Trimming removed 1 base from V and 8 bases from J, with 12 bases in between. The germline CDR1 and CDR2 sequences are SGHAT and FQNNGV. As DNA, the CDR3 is TGTGCCAGCAGCTTAGCCCAGTGGGGGTATGAGCAGTTCTTC. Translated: CASSLAQWGYEQFF.

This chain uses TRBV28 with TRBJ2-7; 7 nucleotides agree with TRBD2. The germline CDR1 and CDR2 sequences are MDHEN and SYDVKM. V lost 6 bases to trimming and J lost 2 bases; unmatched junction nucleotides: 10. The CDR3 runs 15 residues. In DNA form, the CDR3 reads TGTGCCAGCAGACCTTATGCTAGCGGAGCCTACGAGCAGTACTTC. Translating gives CASRPYASGAYEQYF.

CDR3 nucleotides: TGTGCCAGCAGCTTACTTGGCAACTATGGCTACACCTTC. Translating it yields CASSLLGNYGYTF. The V call is TRBV28, the J call TRBJ1-2; D is unresolved. The CDR3 loop spans 13 amino acids. The V end lost 6 bases, the J end lost 2 bases, and 10 bases lay between the germline ends. Germline values: CDR1 MDHEN, CDR2 SYDVKM.

The CDR3 region is CASSEQGTYEQYF. The CDR3 DNA sequence: TGTGCCAGCAGTGAACAGGGTACCTACGAGCAGTACTTC. The rearrangement links TRBV6-1 to TRBJ2-7; D is possibly TRBD1 (5 bases). Trimming removed 2 bases from V and 2 bases from J, with 7 bases in between. The V gene's germline CDR1 is MNHNS and CDR2 SASEGT. The CDR3 covers 13 residues.

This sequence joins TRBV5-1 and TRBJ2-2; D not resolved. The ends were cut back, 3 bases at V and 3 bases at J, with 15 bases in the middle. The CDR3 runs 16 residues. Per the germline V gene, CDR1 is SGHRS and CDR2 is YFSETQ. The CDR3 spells CASSSLGQVYTGELFF. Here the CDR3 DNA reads TGCGCCAGCAGCTCCCTCGGGCAGGTGTACACCGGGGAGCTGTTTTTT. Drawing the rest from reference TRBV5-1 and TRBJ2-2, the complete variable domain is KAGVTQTPRYLIKTRGQQVTLSCSPISGHRSVSWYQQTPGQGLQFLFEYFSETQRNKGNFPGRFSGRQFSNSRSEMNVSTLELGDSALYLCASSSLGQVYTGELFFGEGSRLTVL.

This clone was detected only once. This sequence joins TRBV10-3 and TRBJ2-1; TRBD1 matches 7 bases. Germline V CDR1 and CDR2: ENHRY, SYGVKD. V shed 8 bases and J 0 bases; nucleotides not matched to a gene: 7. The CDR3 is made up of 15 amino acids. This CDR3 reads CAIRDSLYSYNEQFF. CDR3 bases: TGTGCCATCCGGGACAGCCTTTACTCCTACAATGAGCAGTTCTTC.

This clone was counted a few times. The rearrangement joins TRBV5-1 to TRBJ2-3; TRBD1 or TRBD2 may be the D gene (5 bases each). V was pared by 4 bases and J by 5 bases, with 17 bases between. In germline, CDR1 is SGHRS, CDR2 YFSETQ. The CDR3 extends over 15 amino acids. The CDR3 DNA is TGCGCCAGCAGCGCAGCCGGGACGCTGGGAGATACGCAGTATTTT. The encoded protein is CASSAAGTLGDTQYF.

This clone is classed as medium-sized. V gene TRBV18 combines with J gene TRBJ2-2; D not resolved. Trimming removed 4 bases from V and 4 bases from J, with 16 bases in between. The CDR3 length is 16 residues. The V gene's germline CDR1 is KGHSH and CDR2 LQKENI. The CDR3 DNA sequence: TGTGCCAGCTCACTTTTTGGGGTCCTAGGCACCGGGGAGCTGTTTTTT. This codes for CASSLFGVLGTGELFF.

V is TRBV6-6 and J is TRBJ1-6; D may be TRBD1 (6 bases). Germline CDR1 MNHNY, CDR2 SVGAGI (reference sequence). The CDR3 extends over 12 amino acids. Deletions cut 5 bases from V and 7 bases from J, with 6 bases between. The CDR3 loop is CASSTGNSPLHF. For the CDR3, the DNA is TGTGCCAGCAGTACAGGGAATTCACCCCTCCACTTT.

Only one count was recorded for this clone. CDR3 residues: CASSQGAYTTSGRATQYF. The CDR3 DNA is TGCGCCAGCAGCCAAGGGGCATATACAACTAGCGGGAGGGCCACGCAGTATTTT. This chain connects TRBV4-1 to TRBJ2-3; 13 bases fit TRBD2. Looked up from germline, CDR1 is MGHRA and CDR2 is YSYEKL. The V gene end was trimmed by 1 base and the J gene end by 9 bases; junction bases not matched to a gene: 13. This CDR3 contains 18 residues.

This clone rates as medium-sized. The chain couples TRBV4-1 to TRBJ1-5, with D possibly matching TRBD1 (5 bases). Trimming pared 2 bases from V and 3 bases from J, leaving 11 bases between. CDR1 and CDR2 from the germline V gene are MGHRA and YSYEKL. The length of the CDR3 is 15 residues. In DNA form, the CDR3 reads TGCGCCAGCAGCCAACCTGACAGTCTCAATCAGCCCCAGCATTTT. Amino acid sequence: CASSQPDSLNQPQHF.

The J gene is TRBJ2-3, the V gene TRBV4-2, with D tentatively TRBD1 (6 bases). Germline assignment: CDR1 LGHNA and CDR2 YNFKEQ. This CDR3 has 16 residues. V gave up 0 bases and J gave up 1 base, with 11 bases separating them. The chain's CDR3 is CASSQDLGAGTDTQYF. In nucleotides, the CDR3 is TGTGCCAGCAGCCAAGACCTGGGGGCCGGCACAGATACGCAGTATTTT.

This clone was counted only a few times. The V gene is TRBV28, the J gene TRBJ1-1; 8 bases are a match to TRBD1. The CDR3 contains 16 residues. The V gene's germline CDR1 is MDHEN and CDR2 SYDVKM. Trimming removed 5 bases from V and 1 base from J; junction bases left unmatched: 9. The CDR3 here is CASSPEQGVGNTEAFF. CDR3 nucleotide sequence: TGTGCCAGCAGTCCCGAACAGGGGGTGGGGAACACTGAAGCTTTCTTT.

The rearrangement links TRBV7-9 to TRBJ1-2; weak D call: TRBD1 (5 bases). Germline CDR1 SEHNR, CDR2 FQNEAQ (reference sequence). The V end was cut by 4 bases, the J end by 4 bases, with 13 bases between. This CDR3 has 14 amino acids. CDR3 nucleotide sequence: TGTGCCAGCAGCTGGGACTCCAGAGCCTATGGCTACACCTTC. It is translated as CASSWDSRAYGYTF.